These 5 T cell receptor beta chains originate from one sample sequenced in a study of blood T cell repertoires in COVID-19. The protocol was immunoSEQ multiplex PCR, while the TCRdb copy is restricted to in-frame clones and leaves out a portion. Here the sample spans some 80,000 clones, 70% to 80% being singletons. Sequencing used peripheral blood. Every receptor here comes from an elderly woman with active or convalescent COVID-19.

The rearrangement links TRBV7-9 to TRBJ2-3; 7 bases line up with TRBD1. V lost 7 bases, J lost 0 bases, and 13 bases stayed unmatched. Germline loops: CDR1 SEHNR, CDR2 FQNEAQ (reference sequence). CDR3 length: 17 amino acids. This CDR3 reads CASTSPGQSFSTDTQYF. The CDR3 bases are TGTGCCAGCACCTCCCCGGGACAGAGTTTTAGCACAGATACGCAGTATTTT. The entire variable domain, with the rest obtained from reference TRBV7-9 and TRBJ2-3, is as follows: DTGVSQNPRHKITKRGQNVTFRCDPISEHNRLYWYRQTLGQGPEFLTYFQNEAQLEKSRLLSDRFSAERPKGSFSTLEIQRTEQGDSAMYLCASTSPGQSFSTDTQYFGPGTRLTVL.

The chain links TRBV5-1 to TRBJ1-2, with D perhaps TRBD1 (5 bases). Trimming removed 4 bases at V and 2 bases at J, with 12 bases between. This CDR3 comprises 14 residues. Germline CDR1 SGHRS, CDR2 YFSETQ. DNA for the CDR3: TGCGCCAGCAGCGCAGGGTTTTTAAACTATGGCTACACCTTC. The encoded protein is CASSAGFLNYGYTF.

The chain links TRBV18 to TRBJ1-5; D is unresolved. Trimming removed 2 bases at V and 4 bases at J, with 12 bases between. Germline V gene data show CDR1 as KGHSH and CDR2 as LQKENI. The CDR3 runs to 15 residues. CDR3 in DNA: TGTGCCAGCTCACCAATGCTCGGGGATAATCAGCCCCAGCATTTT. This codes for CASSPMLGDNQPQHF.

The rearrangement links TRBV7-8 to TRBJ2-3; D is uncertain. The V end was cut by 1 base, the J end by 2 bases, with 16 bases between. CDR1 and CDR2 (germline): SGHVS, FQNEAQ. This CDR3 has 17 residues. The CDR3 here is CASSLVLLARNTDTQYF. The CDR3 DNA reads TGTGCCAGCAGCTTAGTCTTGTTGGCCAGAAACACAGATACGCAGTATTTT.

This clone was observed a handful of times. The CDR3: CASSVATGTRGTIYF. The CDR3 bases are TGTGCCAGCAGCGTCGCGACAGGGACGAGGGGCACCATATATTTT. The rearrangement joins TRBV7-9 to TRBJ1-3; 7 positions agree with TRBD1. This CDR3 is built from 15 residues. CDR1 and CDR2 from the germline V gene are SEHNR and FQNEAQ (reference sequence). V trimming: 5 bases; J trimming: 9 bases; junction bases outside the gene matches: 13. The full variable domain, in which reference TRBV7-9 and TRBJ1-3 provide the parts outside the CDR3, is DTGVSQNPRHKITKRGQNVTFRCDPISEHNRLYWYRQTLGQGPEFLTYFQNEAQLEKSRLLSDRFSAERPKGSFSTLEIQRTEQGDSAMYLCASSVATGTRGTIYFGEGSWLTVV.